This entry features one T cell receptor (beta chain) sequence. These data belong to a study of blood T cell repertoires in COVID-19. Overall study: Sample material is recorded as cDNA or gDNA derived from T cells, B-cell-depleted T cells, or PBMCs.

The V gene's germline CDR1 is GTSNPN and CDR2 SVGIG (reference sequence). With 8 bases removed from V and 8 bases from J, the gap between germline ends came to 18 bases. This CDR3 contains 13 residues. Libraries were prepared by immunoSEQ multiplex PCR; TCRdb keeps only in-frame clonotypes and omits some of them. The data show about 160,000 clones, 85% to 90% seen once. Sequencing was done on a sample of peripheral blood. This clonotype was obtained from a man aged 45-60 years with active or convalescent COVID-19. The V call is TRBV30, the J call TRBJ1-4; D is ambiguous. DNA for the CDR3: TGTGCCGGATACAGCCCCTGGCGAGAAAAACTGTTTTTT. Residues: CAGYSPWREKLFF.